What follows are 22 T cell receptor beta chains derived from one specimen sequenced in a study of cytotoxic CD8 clonotypes in ibrutinib-treated CLL. Profiled with immunoSEQ multiplex PCR; TCRdb holds only in-frame clones, not every one. The sample lists tens of thousands of clones, 56% seen once, with roughly 22% in the top ten. The sequenced sample was PBMCs, obtained after 24 months of ibrutinib treatment. These TCRs come from a human donor with chronic lymphocytic leukemia.

The chain carries TRBV18 and TRBJ2-7, with D possibly being TRBD1 (6 bases). The CDR3 is 13 amino acids. Per germline, CDR1 KGHSH and CDR2 LQKENI. V dropped 4 bases and J dropped 2 bases, with 9 bases sitting between them. CDR3 nucleotides: TGTGCCAGCTCACTACAGGGTCCCTACGAGCAGTACTTC. The encoded protein is CASSLQGPYEQYF.

The chain uses TRBV18 and TRBJ1-5; 7 positions match TRBD1. The CDR3 consists of 14 residues. CDR1 and CDR2 from the germline V gene are KGHSH and LQKENI. V dropped 5 bases and J dropped 5; count of bases not matched to a gene: 6. CDR3 nucleotide sequence: TGTGCCAGCTCAGCCAGGGGGTCGGATCAGCCCCAGCATTTT. Translated, it gives CASSARGSDQPQHF.

The chain is built from TRBV10-3 and TRBJ2-2; TRBD2 agrees at 10 bases. The germline CDR1 and CDR2 sequences are ENHRY and SYGVKD. The junction had 11 bases not matched to a gene; V was cut back by 7 bases and J by 0 bases. CDR3 length: 18 amino acids. The CDR3 region has the DNA TGTGCCATCAATAACAGGCTAGCGGGAGCGGCGAACACCGGGGAGCTGTTTTTT. Protein product: CAINNRLAGAANTGELFF.

V usage is TRBV5-6 and J usage is TRBJ2-3; possibly TRBD1 for D (6 bases). V was shortened by 2 bases and J by 1 base, with 17 bases between the two germline ends. CDR1 SGHDT and CDR2 YYEEEE come from the germline V gene. The CDR3 totals 17 residues. The CDR3 sequence: CASSLPGTSRRTDTQYF. The CDR3 region has the DNA TGTGCCAGCAGCTTACCGGGGACATCGAGACGCACAGATACGCAGTATTTT.

This chain connects TRBV5-4 to TRBJ2-1, with 8 bases matching TRBD2. CDR1 SGHNT and CDR2 YYREEE come from the germline V gene (reference sequence). The CDR3 has 15 amino acids. With V trimmed by 4 bases and J by 2 bases, 5 bases remained unmatched. CDR3 sequence reads: CASSLSGTPYNEQFF. The DNA for the CDR3 is TGTGCCAGCAGCCTTAGCGGGACCCCCTACAATGAGCAGTTCTTC. Combining the CDR3 with reference TRBV5-4 and TRBJ2-1 gives the whole variable domain ETGVTQSPTHLIKTRGQQVTLRCSSQSGHNTVSWYQQALGQGPQFIFQYYREEENGRGNFPPRFSGLQFPNYSSELNVNALELDDSALYLCASSLSGTPYNEQFFGPGTRLTVL.

The rearrangement uses TRBV29-1 and TRBJ2-7; possibly TRBD1 for D (6 bases). CDR1 is SQVTM, CDR2 ANQGSEA, per germline. The CDR3 runs 12 residues. Trimming removed 5 bases from V and 3 bases from J, with 11 bases in between. The CDR3 coding sequence is TGCAGCGTTTTGGACAGATTCTACGAGCAGTACGTC. Translating gives CSVLDRFYEQYV.

The CDR3 reads CASTPGGKDTQYF. In DNA, the CDR3 is TGTGCCAGCACCCCCGGCGGGAAAGATACGCAGTATTTT. The V gene is TRBV25-1, the J gene TRBJ2-3; the D gene is possibly TRBD2 (6 bases). This CDR3 region has 13 residues. With 7 bases removed from V and 5 bases from J, the gap between germline ends came to 13 bases. From germline, CDR1 is MGHDK and CDR2 SYGVNS. The whole variable domain, remainder taken from reference TRBV25-1 and TRBJ2-3, is EADIYQTPRYLVIGTGKKITLECSQTMGHDKMYWYQQDPGMELHLIHYSYGVNSTEKGDLSSESTVSRIRTEHFPLTLESARPSHTSQYLCASTPGGKDTQYFGPGTRLTVL.

This clone was observed a handful of times. The rearrangement uses TRBV15 and TRBJ1-3; TRBD1 agrees at 9 bases. This CDR3 contains 17 residues. Trimming took 5 bases from V and 2 from J; bases not matched to a gene: 10. The germline V gene encodes CDR1 LNHNV and CDR2 YYDKDF (reference sequence). This chain's CDR3 is CATSHSAGQGTGNTIYF. CDR3 coding DNA: TGTGCCACCAGCCATTCCGCCGGACAGGGGACTGGAAACACCATATATTTT.

The table lists this clone with a few counts. The rearrangement links TRBV5-6 to TRBJ2-2; 8 bases are a match to TRBD2. CDR3 size: 18 residues. The ends lost 5 bases at V and 5 bases at J; junction bases unmatched: 17. Germline V lookup: CDR1 SGHDT, CDR2 YYEEEE. The CDR3 region is CASRLLASGGPRTGELFF. The CDR3 coding sequence is TGTGCCAGCAGGCTTCTGGCCTCGGGGGGGCCTCGGACCGGGGAGCTGTTTTTT.

The rearrangement joins TRBV11-2 to TRBJ2-1, with D hard to call. Trimming shortened V by 1 base and J by 2 bases, and 6 bases separated the two germline ends. From germline, CDR1 is SGHAT and CDR2 FQNNGV. This CDR3 contains 14 residues. CDR3 DNA: TGTGCCAGCAGCTTAGCGGACCCCTACAATGAGCAGTTCTTC. It yields the protein CASSLADPYNEQFF.

J is TRBJ2-7 and V is TRBV23-1; 12 bases align to TRBD1. TRBV23-1 is labeled an ORF, and its function is uncertain. The CDR3 covers 17 residues. V trimming: 2 bases; J trimming: 4 bases; junction bases outside the gene matches: 9. CDR3 protein: CASSQPGTGGATYEQYF. The DNA for the CDR3 is TGCGCCAGCAGTCAACCCGGGACAGGGGGCGCGACTTACGAGCAGTACTTC.

The chain carries TRBV7-8 and TRBJ2-5; TRBD1 or TRBD2 may be the D gene (5 bases each). Gene TRBJ2-7 matches the end of the DNA better, so the J call may be wrong. This CDR3 comprises 15 residues. Germline V CDR1 and CDR2: SGHVS, FQNEAQ. CDR3 nucleotide sequence: TGTGCCAGCAGCTTCGGGACGGTTAGCTCCTACGAGCAGTACTTC. Translated, it gives CASSFGTVSSYEQYF.

The V gene is TRBV5-1, the J gene TRBJ2-1; 7 bases line up with TRBD2. Trimming removed 4 bases from V and 8 bases from J; junction bases left unmatched: 6. This CDR3 comprises 13 residues. CDR1 is SGHRS, CDR2 YFSETQ, per germline. CDR3 loop: CASSRPRGDEQFF. CDR3 DNA: TGCGCCAGCAGCCGCCCACGGGGGGATGAGCAGTTCTTC. The whole variable domain, filled in from reference TRBV5-1 and TRBJ2-1, reads KAGVTQTPRYLIKTRGQQVTLSCSPISGHRSVSWYQQTPGQGLQFLFEYFSETQRNKGNFPGRFSGRQFSNSRSEMNVSTLELGDSALYLCASSRPRGDEQFFGPGTRLTVL.

This rearrangement joins TRBV5-4 to TRBJ1-6, with a possible D match to TRBD1 (6 bases). This CDR3 comprises 18 residues. Trimming cost V 0 bases and J 0 bases, with 13 bases left between them. Germline V gene sequence: CDR1 SGHNT, CDR2 YYREEE (reference sequence). This CDR3 is CASSLVQGSGSYNSPLHF. In nucleotides, the CDR3 is TGTGCCAGCAGCTTGGTCCAGGGGTCGGGCTCCTATAATTCACCCCTCCACTTT. Variable domain in full (rest from reference TRBV5-4 and TRBJ1-6): ETGVTQSPTHLIKTRGQQVTLRCSSQSGHNTVSWYQQALGQGPQFIFQYYREEENGRGNFPPRFSGLQFPNYSSELNVNALELDDSALYLCASSLVQGSGSYNSPLHFGNGTRLTVT.

In regard to this clone: The junction differs from germline at one of its ends, possibly a read error. The rearrangement joins TRBV10-3 to TRBJ2-7; 7 positions agree with TRBD2. The CDR3 has 15 residues. Germline loops: CDR1 ENHRY, CDR2 SYGVKD. The CDR3 here is CAISASSSGTYGQYF. As DNA, the CDR3 is TGTGCCATCAGTGCTTCCTCTAGCGGAACATACGGGCAGTACTTC.

This sequence joins TRBV29-1 and TRBJ2-2, with TRBD1 identical over 8 bases. Germline assignment: CDR1 SQVTM and CDR2 ANQGSEA. CDR3 length equals 12 residues. The CDR3 spells CSSTGATGELFF. DNA of the CDR3: TGCAGTTCGACAGGGGCCACCGGGGAGCTGTTTTTT.

The V and J genes are TRBV28 and TRBJ1-3, with unresolved D. CDR3 length equals 10 residues. Germline values: CDR1 MDHEN, CDR2 SYDVKM. V lost 7 bases and J 7 bases, leaving 5 bases between the germline ends. CDR3 nucleotides: TGTGCCAGCATGGGGAACACCATATATTTT. It encodes CASMGNTIYF. The variable domain in full, completed from reference TRBV28 and TRBJ1-3, reads DVKVTQSSRYLVKRTGEKVFLECVQDMDHENMFWYRQDPGLGLRLIYFSYDVKMKEKGDIPEGYSVSREKKERFSLILESASTNQTSMYLCASMGNTIYFGEGSWLTVV.

V usage is TRBV5-6 and J usage is TRBJ2-5; D ambiguous. This CDR3 has 11 residues. The germline V and J ends were trimmed by 4 bases and 5 bases, with 6 bases remaining between them. CDR1 and CDR2 from the germline V gene are SGHDT and YYEEEE. CDR3 sequence (DNA): TGTGCCAGCAGCCGGCTGGAGACCCAGTACTTC. This codes for CASSRLETQYF.

This clone was counted only a few times. V is TRBV7-2 and J is TRBJ2-4; possible D gene TRBD1, 5 bases. With 3 bases removed from V and 0 bases from J, the gap between germline ends came to 9 bases. This CDR3 region has 15 residues. Germline CDR1 SGHTA, CDR2 FQGNSA. The CDR3 DNA sequence: TGTGCCAGCAGCTTGGCAGGGATAGCCAAAAACATTCAGTACTTC. Translated, it gives CASSLAGIAKNIQYF.

This clone was recorded only once. V and J are TRBV28 and TRBJ2-7; 7 nucleotides line up with TRBD2. V shed 5 bases, J shed 5 bases, and the junction held 15 bases outside the gene matches. The germline CDR1 and CDR2 sequences are MDHEN and SYDVKM. CDR3 size: 16 residues. The CDR3 region has the DNA TGTGCCAGCAGTCCATTCACTTCTTGGGGGAGGGACGAGCAGTACTTC. It yields the protein CASSPFTSWGRDEQYF.

The chain has TRBV5-1 and TRBJ1-2; D not resolved. CDR3 size: 13 residues. The V gene lost 2 bases and the J gene lost 4 bases, with 9 bases spanning the gap. The V gene's germline CDR1 is SGHRS and CDR2 YFSETQ. CDR3 residues: CASSLGRPYGYTF. CDR3 sequence (DNA): TGCGCCAGCAGCTTAGGCAGGCCCTATGGCTACACCTTC.

The rearrangement joins TRBV6-1 to TRBJ1-4; no definite D call. There are 15 residues in the CDR3. CDR1 and CDR2 (germline): MNHNS, SASEGT. The ends were cut back, 4 bases at V and 0 bases at J, with 9 bases in the middle. In DNA form, the CDR3 reads TGTGCCAGCAGTGGGTCAGGAACAACTAATGAAAAACTGTTTTTT. It encodes CASSGSGTTNEKLFF.